These T cell receptor beta chains were read from a single sample in a study of OX40 agonist ivuxolimab in advanced cancers. Sequenced by immunoSEQ multiplex PCR; TCRdb stores in-frame clones only, minus some. The sample yields tens of thousands of clones, 80% to 90% seen once. The starting material was CD4+ or CD8+ T cells sorted from blood, obtained in a trial of the OX40 agonist ivuxolimab. All receptors come from an adult with an advanced solid tumor such as melanoma, head and neck, liver or kidney cancer. CDR3s include the opening cysteine and the closing phenylalanine or tryptophan. Each record gives: J gene, D gene, V gene, clone size, CDR3 DNA, CDR3 protein. A D gene is named only where the DNA matches it firmly. Size is omitted from some rows. Given values are once, few, many or a class for expanded clones.

TRBJ1-2 | . | TRBV27 | . | TGTGCCAGCAGTCCGACCGGGACCCGCTATGGCTACACCTTC | CASSPTGTRYGYTF
TRBJ2-3 | . | TRBV7-2 | . | TGTGCCAGCAGCTTAAGGACCAACACAGATACGCAGTATTTT | CASSLRTNTDTQYF
TRBJ2-7 | TRBD2 | TRBV7-8 | . | TGTGCCAGCAGCCCCCTTCCGGGACTAGCGGGAGTCTACGAGCAGTACTTC | CASSPLPGLAGVYEQYF
TRBJ1-2 | . | TRBV7-2 | . | TGTGCCAGCAGCCCCTCCCGGTGGGGGGCGCGCGGCTACACCTTC | CASSPSRWGARGYTF
TRBJ2-1 | . | TRBV7-9 | . | TGTGCCAGCAGCTCGGACGCAAATGAGCAGTTCTTC | CASSSDANEQFF
TRBJ2-2 | TRBD2 | TRBV2 | few | TGTGCCAGCAGTGGTGCTAGCGGGGCTACCGGGGAGCTGTTTTTT | CASSGASGATGELFF
TRBJ2-5 | . | TRBV18 | . | TGTGCCAGCTCAGCCCAAGAGACCCAGTACTTC | CASSAQETQYF
TRBJ1-5 | . | TRBV5-4 | . | TGTGCCAGCAGCTTGGGCCCCAATCAGCCCCAGCATTTT | CASSLGPNQPQHF
TRBJ2-1 | . | TRBV7-2 | . | TGTGCCAGCAGCTTTCGGGGGAATGAGCAGTTCTTC | CASSFRGNEQFF
TRBJ2-1 | . | TRBV11-3 | . | TGTGCCAGCAGCTTAGCTCGGTACAATGAGCAGTTCTTC | CASSLARYNEQFF
TRBJ1-1 | . | TRBV30 | . | TGTGCCTGGAGTGTCTGGGGGAACACTGAAGCTTTCTTT | CAWSVWGNTEAFF